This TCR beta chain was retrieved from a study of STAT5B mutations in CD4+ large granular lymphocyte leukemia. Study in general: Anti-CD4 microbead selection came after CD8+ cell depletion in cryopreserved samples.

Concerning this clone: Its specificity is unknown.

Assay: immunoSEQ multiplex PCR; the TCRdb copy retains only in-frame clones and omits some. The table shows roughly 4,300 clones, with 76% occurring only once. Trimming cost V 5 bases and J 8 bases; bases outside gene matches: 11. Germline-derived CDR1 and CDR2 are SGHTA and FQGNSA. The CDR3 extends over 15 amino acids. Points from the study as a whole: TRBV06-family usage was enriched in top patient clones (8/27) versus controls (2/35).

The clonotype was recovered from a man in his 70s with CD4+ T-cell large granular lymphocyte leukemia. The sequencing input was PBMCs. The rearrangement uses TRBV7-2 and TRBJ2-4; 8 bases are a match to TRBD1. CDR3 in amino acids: CASSPTTGEGYIQYF. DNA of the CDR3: TGTGCCAGCAGCCCGACGACAGGGGAAGGGTACATTCAGTACTTC.